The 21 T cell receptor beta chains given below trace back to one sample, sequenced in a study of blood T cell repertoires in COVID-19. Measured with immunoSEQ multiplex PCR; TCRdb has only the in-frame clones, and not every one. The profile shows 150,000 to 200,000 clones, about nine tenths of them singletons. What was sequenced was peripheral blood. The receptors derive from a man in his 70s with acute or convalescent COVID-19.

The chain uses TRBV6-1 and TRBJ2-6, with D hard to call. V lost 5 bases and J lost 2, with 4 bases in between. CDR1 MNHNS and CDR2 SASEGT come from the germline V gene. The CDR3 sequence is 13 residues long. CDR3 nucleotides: TGTGCCAGCAGTTTAGCTGGGGCCAACGTCCTGACTTTC. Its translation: CASSLAGANVLTF.

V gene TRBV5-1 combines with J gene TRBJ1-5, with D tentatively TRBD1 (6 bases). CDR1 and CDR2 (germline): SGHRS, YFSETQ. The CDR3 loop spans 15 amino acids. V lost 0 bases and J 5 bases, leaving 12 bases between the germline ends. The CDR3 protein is CASSLDSGVDQPQHF. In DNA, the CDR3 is TGCGCCAGCAGCTTGGACTCAGGGGTCGATCAGCCCCAGCATTTT.

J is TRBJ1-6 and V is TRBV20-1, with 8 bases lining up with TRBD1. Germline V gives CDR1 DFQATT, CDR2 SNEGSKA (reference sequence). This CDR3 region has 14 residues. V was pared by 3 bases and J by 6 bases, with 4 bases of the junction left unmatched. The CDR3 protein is CSASDRGTNSPLHF. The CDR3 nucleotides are TGCAGTGCTAGTGACAGGGGTACTAATTCACCCCTCCACTTT.

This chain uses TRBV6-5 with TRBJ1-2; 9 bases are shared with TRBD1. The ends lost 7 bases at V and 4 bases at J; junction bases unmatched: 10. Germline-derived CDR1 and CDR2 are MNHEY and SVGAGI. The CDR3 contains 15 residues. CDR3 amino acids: CASTRGQGESYGYTF. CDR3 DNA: TGTGCCAGCACTAGGGGACAGGGCGAGAGCTATGGCTACACCTTC.

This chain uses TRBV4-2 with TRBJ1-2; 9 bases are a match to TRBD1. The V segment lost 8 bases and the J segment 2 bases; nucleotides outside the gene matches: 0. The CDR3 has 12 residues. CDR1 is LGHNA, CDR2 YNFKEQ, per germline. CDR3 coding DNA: TGTGCCAGCGGACAGGGGAACTATGGCTACACCTTC. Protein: CASGQGNYGYTF.

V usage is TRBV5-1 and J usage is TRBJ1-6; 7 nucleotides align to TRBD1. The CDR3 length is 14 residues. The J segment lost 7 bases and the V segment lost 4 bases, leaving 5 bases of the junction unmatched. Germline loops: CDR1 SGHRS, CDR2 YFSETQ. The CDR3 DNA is TGCGCCAGCAGCCCGGGACAGCAAAATTCACCCCTCCACTTT. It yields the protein CASSPGQQNSPLHF.

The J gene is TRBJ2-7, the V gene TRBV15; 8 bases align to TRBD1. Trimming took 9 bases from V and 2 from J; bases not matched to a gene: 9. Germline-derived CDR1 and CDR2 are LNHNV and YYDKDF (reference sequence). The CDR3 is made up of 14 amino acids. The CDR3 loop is CATRQGQWAYEQYF. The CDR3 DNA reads TGTGCCACTCGACAGGGGCAATGGGCCTACGAGCAGTACTTC. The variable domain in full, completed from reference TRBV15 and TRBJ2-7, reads DAMVIQNPRYQVTQFGKPVTLSCSQTLNHNVMYWYQQKSSQAPKLLFHYYDKDFNNEADTPDNFQSRRPNTSFCFLDIRSPGLGDTAMYLCATRQGQWAYEQYFGPGTRLTVT.

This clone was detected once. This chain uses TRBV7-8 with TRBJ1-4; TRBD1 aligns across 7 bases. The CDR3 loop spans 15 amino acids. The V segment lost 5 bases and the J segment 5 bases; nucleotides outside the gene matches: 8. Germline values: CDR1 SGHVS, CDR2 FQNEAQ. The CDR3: CASSPYRGWNEKLFF. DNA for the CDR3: TGTGCCAGCAGCCCCTACAGGGGATGGAATGAAAAACTGTTTTTT.

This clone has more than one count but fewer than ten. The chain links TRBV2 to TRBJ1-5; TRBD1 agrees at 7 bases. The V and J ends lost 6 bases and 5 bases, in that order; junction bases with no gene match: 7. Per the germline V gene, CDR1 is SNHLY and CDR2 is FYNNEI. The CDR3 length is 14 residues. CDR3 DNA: TGTGCCAGCAGCACCCGGGACAGCTATCAGCCCCAGCATTTT. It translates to CASSTRDSYQPQHF. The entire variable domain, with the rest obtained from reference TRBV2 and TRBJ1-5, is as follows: EPEVTQTPSHQVTQMGQEVILRCVPISNHLYFYWYRQILGQKVEFLVSFYNNEISEKSEIFDDQFSVERPDGSNFTLKIRSTKLEDSAMYFCASSTRDSYQPQHFGDGTRLSIL.

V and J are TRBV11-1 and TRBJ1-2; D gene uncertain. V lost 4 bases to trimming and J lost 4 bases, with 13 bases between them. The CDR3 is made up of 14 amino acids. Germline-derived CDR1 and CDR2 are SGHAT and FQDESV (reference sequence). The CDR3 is CASSSGLRGYGYTF. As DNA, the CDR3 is TGTGCCAGCAGCTCGGGTCTCAGAGGCTATGGCTACACCTTC.

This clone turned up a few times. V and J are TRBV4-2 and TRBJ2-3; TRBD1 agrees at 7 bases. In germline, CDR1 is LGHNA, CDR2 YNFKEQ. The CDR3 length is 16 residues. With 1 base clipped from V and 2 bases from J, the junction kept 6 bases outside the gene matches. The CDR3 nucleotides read TGTGCCAGCAGCCAAGCCAGGGGACAGAACACAGATACGCAGTATTTT. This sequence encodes CASSQARGQNTDTQYF.

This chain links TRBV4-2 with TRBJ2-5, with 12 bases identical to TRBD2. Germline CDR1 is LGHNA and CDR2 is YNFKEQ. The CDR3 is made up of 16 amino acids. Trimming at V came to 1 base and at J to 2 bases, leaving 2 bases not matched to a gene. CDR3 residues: CASSQGLAGGQETQYF. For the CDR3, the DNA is TGTGCCAGCAGCCAAGGGCTAGCGGGGGGGCAAGAGACCCAGTACTTC.

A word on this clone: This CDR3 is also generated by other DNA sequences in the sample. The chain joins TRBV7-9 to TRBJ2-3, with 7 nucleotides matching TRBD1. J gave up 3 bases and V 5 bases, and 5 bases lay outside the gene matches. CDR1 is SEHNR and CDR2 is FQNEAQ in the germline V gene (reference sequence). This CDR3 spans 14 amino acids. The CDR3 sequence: CASSRQGWTDTQYF. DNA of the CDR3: TGTGCCAGCAGCCGACAGGGTTGGACAGATACGCAGTATTTT.

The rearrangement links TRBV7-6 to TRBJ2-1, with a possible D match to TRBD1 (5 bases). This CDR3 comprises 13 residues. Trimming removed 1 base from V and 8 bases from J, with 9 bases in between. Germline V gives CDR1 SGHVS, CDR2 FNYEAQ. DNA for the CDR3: TGTGCCAGCAGCTTAGTTGGACACGATGAGCAGTTCTTC. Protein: CASSLVGHDEQFF.

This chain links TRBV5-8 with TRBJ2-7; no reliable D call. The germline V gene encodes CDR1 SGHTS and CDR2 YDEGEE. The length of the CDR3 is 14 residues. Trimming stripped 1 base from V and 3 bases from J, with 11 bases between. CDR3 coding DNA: TGTGCCAGCAGCTTGCCGGGTCCCTTCTACGAGCAGTACTTC. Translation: CASSLPGPFYEQYF. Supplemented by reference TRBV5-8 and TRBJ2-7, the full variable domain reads EAGVTQSPTHLIKTRGQQATLRCSPISGHTSVYWYQQALGLGLQFLLWYDEGEERNRGNFPPRFSGRQFPNYSSELNVNALELEDSALYLCASSLPGPFYEQYFGPGTRLTVT.

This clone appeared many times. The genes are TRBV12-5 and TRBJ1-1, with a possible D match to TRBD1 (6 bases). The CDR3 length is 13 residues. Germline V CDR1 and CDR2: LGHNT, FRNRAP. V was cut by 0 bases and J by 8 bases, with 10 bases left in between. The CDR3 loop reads CASGLVRGSEAFF. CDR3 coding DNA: TGTGCTAGTGGTTTGGTAAGGGGGAGCGAAGCTTTCTTT.

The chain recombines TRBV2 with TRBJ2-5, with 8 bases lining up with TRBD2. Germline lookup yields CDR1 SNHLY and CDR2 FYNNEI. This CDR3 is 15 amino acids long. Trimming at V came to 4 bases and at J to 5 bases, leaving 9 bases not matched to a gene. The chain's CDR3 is CASSVGRGAEETQYF. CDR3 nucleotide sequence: TGTGCCAGCAGTGTAGGGCGGGGGGCGGAGGAGACCCAGTACTTC.

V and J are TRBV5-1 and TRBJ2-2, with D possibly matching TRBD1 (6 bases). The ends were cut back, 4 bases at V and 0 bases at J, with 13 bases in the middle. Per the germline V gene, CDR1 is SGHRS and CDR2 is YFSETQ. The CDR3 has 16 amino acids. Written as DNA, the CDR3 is TGCGCCAGCAGCCCGGACAGCTGGCCGAACACCGGGGAGCTGTTTTTT. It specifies CASSPDSWPNTGELFF.

Written as DNA, the CDR3 is TGTGCCTGGTCCCGACAGGTGCGGGAGACCCAGTACTTC. Translating it yields CAWSRQVRETQYF. The chain is built from TRBV30 and TRBJ2-5; possible D gene TRBD1, 6 bases. The CDR3 covers 13 residues. Germline CDR1 is GTSNPN and CDR2 is SVGIG (reference sequence). Trimming shortened V by 5 bases and J by 5 bases, and 15 bases separated the two germline ends.

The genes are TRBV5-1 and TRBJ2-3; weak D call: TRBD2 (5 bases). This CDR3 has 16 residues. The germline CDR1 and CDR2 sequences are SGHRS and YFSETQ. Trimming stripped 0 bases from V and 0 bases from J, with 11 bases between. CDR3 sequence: CASSLGLSASTDTQYF. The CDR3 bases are TGCGCCAGCAGCTTGGGACTATCAGCCAGCACAGATACGCAGTATTTT.

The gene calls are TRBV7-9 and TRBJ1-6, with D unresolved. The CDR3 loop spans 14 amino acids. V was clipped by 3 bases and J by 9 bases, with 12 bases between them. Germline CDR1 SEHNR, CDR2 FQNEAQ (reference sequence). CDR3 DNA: TGTGCCAGCAGCTTGGGAGGTTGGAGTTCACCCCTCCACTTT. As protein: CASSLGGWSSPLHF.